This T cell receptor beta chain originates from a study of T cell responses to AZD1222 COVID-19 vaccine (dated by TCRdb to about 2021). General notes on the study: TCR sequencing was performed for 230 to 250 trial participants, of whom 200 to 210 were given two doses of AZD1222 and about 25 were given two doses of MenACWY control vaccine. Trial participants were enrolled into age subgroups of 18-55, 56-69 and 70-plus years, which contained approximately 150, 28 and 58 TCR-sequenced participants, respectively.

Overall study results and their limits: In the small 56-69-year group, the increase in depth fell short of significance, most likely because of low power. Conclusions about previously exposed vaccinees are limited because only six or seven AZD1222 recipients were SARS-CoV-2 seropositive at baseline. Most participants were white British and females outnumbered males, and the authors suggested that clonal diversity may have been underestimated. The whole spike protein was spanned by vaccine-associated CD4 TCRs, and dominant responses were seen in regions 160-218 and 743-854. Because no day 14 peak-response samples were available, repertoires were characterized only after the peak T cell response. After two AZD1222 doses, spike-specific TCR breadth and depth were significantly higher than at day 0 and than in MenACWY recipients. Reportedly, close to half of the unique spike-specific TCRs recognized epitopes lying outside the regions that are mutated in the B.1.351 and B.1.1.7 variants.

Concerning this clone: This receptor's antigen is unknown. No much larger clone is present one base from it, and per-base qualities are unavailable.

From cysteine to phenylalanine, the CDR3 is 15 amino acids long. Only the CDR3 DNA is retained, 45 bases long and in frame from the first base. The germline V gene sets CDR1 to KGHSH and CDR2 to LQKENI. The V end gives up 2 bases and the J end 4 bases, leaving 4 bases in the junction not matched to a gene. The sample's time point, from its label and the paper: about 28 days (+/-7) after the second vaccine dose. AZD1222 recipients given second doses at about 4 weeks or at about 12 weeks were pooled, since spike-specific TCR depth and breadth were not found to differ between the two schedules. Samples from vaccinated people were obtained from the UK trials COV001 and COV002, which included a single-blind randomized controlled phase 2/3 trial of AZD1222 (ChAdOx1 nCoV-19) in healthy adults. Trial participant PBMC samples were collected at day 0 and day 28 after the second dose for TCRbeta chain sequencing.

The CDR3 regions of human TCRbeta chains were analyzed by immunosequencing. Processing in the source paper ran as follows. Repertoire TCRs were checked for matches against a reference library of SARS-CoV-2-specific TCRs that had been generated using the MIRA antigen-specificity platform. Breadth was defined as the fraction of unique TCRs that were SARS-CoV-2-associated. Depth was defined as the fraction of total T cells that were SARS-CoV-2-associated. Each spike-specific TCR was assigned to its reactive spike region and to a CD4 or CD8 class using the MIRA data. Log10-transformed breadth and depth values were compared by one-way ANOVA with Sidak's multiple comparisons tests. Sourced from immuneACCESS, this table was stored by TCRdb with only in-frame sequences that have V and J called. A share of the clones is absent; for the studies checked, an unresolved V gene accounts for under half, and the remainder has no known explanation. D and trimming come from the DNA, and the V and J calls and clone size come from that table. The sample profile shows under 200,000 clones; around 85% of them were found once. The leading ten clones occupy 0.85% to 1.1% of the sample.

The receptor chain draws on TRBV18 and TRBJ2-2, with 7 bases matching TRBD1. The source is an adult who received the AZD1222 COVID-19 vaccine. The material sequenced was peripheral blood, taken 28 days after the second AZD1222 dose. The CDR3 protein is CASSPDRVPTGELFF. The nucleotide sequence reads as follows: TGTGCCAGCTCACCAGACAGGGTCCCCACCGGGGAGCTGTTTTTT. Where the CDR3 stops, the reference TRBV18 and TRBJ2-2 genes take over; the full variable domain is NAGVMQNPRHLVRRRGQEARLRCSPMKGHSHVYWYRQLPEEGLKFMVYLQKENIIDESGMPKERFSAEFPKEGPSILRIQQVVRGDSAAYFCASSPDRVPTGELFFGEGSRLTVL.